This T cell receptor beta chain originates from a study of blood T cells in healthy people across ages. Primed by a sample-barcoded 5' primer and a J-beta primer mix, a second PCR proceeded for roughly 7 to 12 cycles. Every single cDNA molecule received a tag from a template-switch adaptor with 12 random nucleotides. TCRdb called the 5' RACE reads again in MiXCR, with one record for every CDR3 protein. The table lists hundreds of thousands of distinct CDR3 sequences, approximately 52% of them singletons, with roughly 14% in the top ten. Broader study findings: Higher diversity and more naive CD4+ cells were features of long-lived donors, compared to aged donors. Naive T cell percentage showed a strong correlation with the diversity of TCR beta.

The CDR3 contains 13 residues. The V gene's germline CDR1 is MNHNY and CDR2 SVGAGI (reference sequence). V was trimmed by 2 bases and J by 11 bases, leaving 15 bases between them. Regarding this clonotype: Its cognate antigen is unknown.

This clonotype originated in a woman of 80 years or more in good health. The genes are TRBV6-6 and TRBJ1-2; D unclear. The sample consisted of blood. In nucleotides, the CDR3 is TGTGCCAGCAGTTACGTGGCGGGGATGAGGTACACCTTC. Residues: CASSYVAGMRYTF.